This T cell receptor beta chain was captured in a study of neurological immune-mediated disorders. This clonotype was seen at least ten times. Its antigen is as yet unknown. As for the cDNA, it was generated by 5'RACE with 10-nucleotide random UMIs. TCRdb re-called the 5' RACE reads through MiXCR, storing one row per CDR3 protein. The sample records 55,000 to 70,000 distinct CDR3 sequences, 2.5% to 4% being singletons. Overall study findings and caveats: None of the CDR3 amino acid sequences in expanded clones turned up in more than one subject, which points to private repertoires in all groups.

The sequencing input was PBMCs. The source of this sequence is a woman in her forties or fifties with multiple sclerosis.

In DNA form, the CDR3 reads TGCAGCGTCTTAGCCCGGTCCAACTATGGCTACACCTTC. Residues: CSVLARSNYGYTF. This chain joins TRBV29-1 and TRBJ1-2; unclear D gene. V was shortened by 6 bases and J by 2 bases, with 13 bases between the two germline ends. Looked up from germline, CDR1 is SQVTM and CDR2 is ANQGSEA. The CDR3 covers 13 residues.